This T cell receptor (beta chain) originates from a study of early T cells in non-severe SARS-CoV-2 infection. Study-level background: Unsorted whole-blood RNA was sequenced in bulk, leaving chains unpaired. General study findings and limits: Matches to VDJdb favored anti-spike CD8 responses and missed private and CD4 specificities.

The CDR3 length is 17 residues. V was pared by 4 bases and J by 0 bases, with 18 bases between. Germline-derived CDR1 and CDR2 are SEHNR and FQNEAQ (reference sequence). Unique molecular identifiers tagged individual cDNA molecules. TCRdb fed the 5' RACE reads into MiXCR, producing one record per CDR3 protein. The sample consists of approximately 76,000 distinct CDR3 sequences, around an eighth of them appearing once. With regard to this clonotype: Its antigen is currently unknown.

Material: whole blood. The chain combines TRBV7-9 with TRBJ1-1; perhaps TRBD1 as D (5 bases). The receptor was derived from an adult who was a healthcare worker with PCR-confirmed SARS-CoV-2 infection or an uninfected control (not recorded which). Here the CDR3 reads CASSSGRVLEVNTEAFF. The DNA for the CDR3 is TGTGCCAGCAGCTCGGGCAGGGTTCTCGAGGTGAACACTGAAGCTTTCTTT. The variable domain in full, with the rest retrieved from reference TRBV7-9 and TRBJ1-1, is DTGVSQNPRHKITKRGQNVTFRCDPISEHNRLYWYRQTLGQGPEFLTYFQNEAQLEKSRLLSDRFSAERPKGSFSTLEIQRTEQGDSAMYLCASSSGRVLEVNTEAFFGQGTRLTVV.